This T cell receptor beta chain appears in the sequencing data of a study of immune evolution from preneoplasia to lung adenocarcinoma. Study-wide findings and caveats: Normal lung had highest clonality; later lesions appeared denser, more diverse. Top clone share appeared to fall from AAH through AIS, MIA, adenocarcinoma.

Resections took place in Japan or China from about 2013 to 2018. H&E slides confirmed each diagnosis, reviewed by two pathologists independently. J lost 7 bases, V lost 2 bases, and 3 bases had no gene match. The CDR3 contains 14 residues. From germline, CDR1 is SGHTA and CDR2 FQGTGA. Clones were sequenced by immunoSEQ multiplex PCR, and TCRdb holds only the in-frame ones, with some missing. Of 2,500 to 3,500 clones listed, 65% to 90% are singletons. Points on this clone: The antigen remains undetermined.

This receptor was identified in a person aged 55-85 years with lung adenocarcinoma. J is TRBJ1-2 and V is TRBV7-3, with 11 bases that match TRBD1. The sequenced material came from FFPE adjacent normal lung tissue. In nucleotides, the CDR3 is TGTGCCAGCAGCTTAGGACAGGGGGCGGCTGGCTACACCTTC. Residues: CASSLGQGAAGYTF.